Below, 15 T cell receptor beta chains from the same sample are listed, as sequenced in a study of CD8+ T cells in alopecia areata. TCR sequencing used cDNA made by reverse transcription of extracted RNA. The method was immunoSEQ multiplex PCR; TCRdb's version includes in-frame clones alone and lacks a portion of them. Of about 200,000 clones listed, less than 75% are singletons. Treatment indicated: oral pan-JAK inhibitor, 5-10 mg twice daily. The material was CD4+ T cells sorted from blood, obtained at week 4, from a patient treated with tofacitinib. The origin of the receptors is a human donor with alopecia areata.

This clone was picked up a small number of times. V gene TRBV29-1 combines with J gene TRBJ2-2; D gene ambiguous. Germline CDR1 and CDR2: SQVTM and ANQGSEA. V dropped 7 bases and J dropped 1 base, with 7 bases sitting between them. CDR3 length equals 12 residues. Here the CDR3 reads CSATRNTGELFF. CDR3 DNA sequence: TGCAGCGCCACAAGGAACACCGGGGAGCTGTTTTTT.

This chain uses TRBV29-1 with TRBJ2-5; D is undetermined. The CDR3 contains 11 residues. The V end lost 4 bases, the J end lost 10 bases, and 13 bases lay between the germline ends. Germline V gene lookup returns CDR1 SQVTM and CDR2 ANQGSEA. The CDR3 loop reads CSVVSKLDQYF. The CDR3 region has the DNA TGCAGCGTTGTCTCGAAGTTAGACCAGTACTTC.

This CDR3 is CSVTLRQVEDGYTF. The CDR3 DNA follows: TGCAGCGTCACCTTAAGACAGGTAGAAGATGGCTACACCTTC. The V gene is TRBV29-1, the J gene TRBJ1-2; D is perhaps TRBD1 (6 bases). With 6 bases removed from V and 6 bases from J, the gap between germline ends came to 20 bases. Germline V gene sequence: CDR1 SQVTM, CDR2 ANQGSEA. The CDR3 runs to 14 residues.

The CDR3 nucleotides are TGTGCCAGCAGTGAAGTTGGCCTAGCGGGGGCGAACATTCAGTACTTC. Translating it yields CASSEVGLAGANIQYF. The J gene is TRBJ2-4, the V gene TRBV2, with 10 bases aligning to TRBD2. The V and J ends lost 1 base and 7 bases, in that order; junction bases with no gene match: 7. CDR3 size: 16 residues. Germline V gives CDR1 SNHLY, CDR2 FYNNEI.

This clone was picked up one time. One base separates it from a far larger clone, so it is likely a read error. The chain has TRBV5-6 and TRBJ2-3; D remains ambiguous. The ends were cut back, 2 bases at V and 2 bases at J, with 0 bases in the middle. Germline CDR1 and CDR2: SGHDT and YYEEEE. The CDR3 has 11 amino acids. DNA of the CDR3: TGTGCCAGCAGCTTCACAGATACGCAGTATTTT. It specifies CASSFTDTQYF.

The J gene is TRBJ2-7, the V gene TRBV9; no firm D call. Trimming took 9 bases from V and 3 from J, leaving 4 bases between them. This CDR3 has 9 amino acids. Germline loops: CDR1 SGDLS, CDR2 YYNGEE. The CDR3 sequence: CATVYEQYF. The DNA of the CDR3 is TGTGCCACCGTCTACGAGCAGTACTTC.

The V and J genes are TRBV23-1 and TRBJ2-5, with D hard to call. TRBV23-1 belongs to the ORF category, with a function that is uncertain. The CDR3 totals 14 residues. Trimming removed 7 bases from V and 5 bases from J, with 17 bases in between. For the CDR3, the DNA is TGCGCCAGCAACTCGAGACACCGACGGGAGACCCAGTACTTC. Its translation is CASNSRHRRETQYF.

The genes are TRBV27 and TRBJ1-2; 7 nucleotides match TRBD1. Germline V CDR1 and CDR2: MNHEY, SMNVEV (reference sequence). The CDR3 consists of 13 residues. The V segment lost 7 bases and the J segment 3 bases; nucleotides outside the gene matches: 5. The CDR3 spells CASTLDRDYGYTF. The CDR3 DNA sequence: TGTGCCAGCACCTTAGACAGGGACTATGGCTACACCTTC.

V and J are TRBV13 and TRBJ2-7; TRBD1 or TRBD2 may be the D gene (5 bases each). CDR3 size: 14 residues. Trimming cost V 5 bases and J 3 bases, with 14 bases left between them. Germline V gives CDR1 PRHDT, CDR2 FYEKMQ (reference sequence). Here the CDR3 reads CASSERGRIYEQYF. CDR3 DNA: TGTGCCAGCAGCGAGAGGGGCCGAATCTACGAGCAGTACTTC.

A few counts support this clone. This chain links TRBV7-2 with TRBJ2-1, with 8 bases identical to TRBD2. This CDR3 has 13 amino acids. CDR1 and CDR2 from the germline V gene are SGHTA and FQGNSA. Trimming took 5 bases from V and 7 from J; bases not matched to a gene: 4. The CDR3 region has the DNA TGTGCCAGCAGCACTAGCGGCGGTAATGAGCAGTTCTTC. Translation: CASSTSGGNEQFF.

CDR3 DNA: TGTGCCAGCAGTGAGGCGAGGTATGGCTACACCTTC. Encoded protein: CASSEARYGYTF. J is TRBJ1-2 and V is TRBV25-1, with D hard to call. Germline V gene data show CDR1 as MGHDK and CDR2 as SYGVNS. V dropped 3 bases and J dropped 5 bases, with 7 bases sitting between them. This CDR3 has 12 residues.

This clone was seen a few times. The gene calls are TRBV30 and TRBJ1-1, with D possibly being TRBD1 (6 bases). This CDR3 region has 13 residues. Deletions cut 0 bases from V and 10 bases from J, with 15 bases between. CDR1 and CDR2 (germline): GTSNPN, SVGIG (reference sequence). DNA of the CDR3: TGTGCCTGGAGTGTACTACAGGGAGGCGGAGCTTTCTTT. Its translation is CAWSVLQGGGAFF. The full variable domain, in which reference TRBV30 and TRBJ1-1 provide the parts outside the CDR3, is SQTIHQWPATLVQPVGSPLSLECTVEGTSNPNLYWYRQAAGRGLQLLFYSVGIGQISSEVPQNLSASRPQDRQFILSSKKLLLSDSGFYLCAWSVLQGGGAFFGQGTRLTVV.

The chain couples TRBV29-1 to TRBJ1-5; TRBD1 agrees at 7 bases. The CDR3 consists of 13 residues. The V gene end was trimmed by 6 bases and the J gene end by 2 bases; junction bases not matched to a gene: 4. The germline CDR1 and CDR2 sequences are SQVTM and ANQGSEA. The CDR3 sequence: CSVGGGGNQPQHF. In DNA, the CDR3 is TGCAGCGTCGGAGGGGGCGGCAATCAGCCCCAGCATTTT.

In its sample, this clone was seen a few times. CDR3 DNA sequence: TGCGCCAGCAGCCAAGAGAATCGGGGAACGGTTTTTGAAAAACTGTTTTTT. Amino acid sequence: CASSQENRGTVFEKLFF. The chain couples TRBV4-3 to TRBJ1-4; D call uncertain. V was clipped by 0 bases and J by 7 bases, with 18 bases between them. The length of the CDR3 is 17 residues. CDR1 and CDR2 (germline): LGHNA, YSLEER.

This clone was seen a few times. The chain employs TRBV6-5 and TRBJ2-7; D is uncertain. V was clipped by 5 bases and J by 2 bases, with 13 bases between them. Germline-derived CDR1 and CDR2 are MNHEY and SVGAGI. This CDR3 spans 14 amino acids. The CDR3 DNA reads as TGTGCCAGCAGTACCCCTGGACGGACCTACGAGCAGTACTTC. Its protein is CASSTPGRTYEQYF.